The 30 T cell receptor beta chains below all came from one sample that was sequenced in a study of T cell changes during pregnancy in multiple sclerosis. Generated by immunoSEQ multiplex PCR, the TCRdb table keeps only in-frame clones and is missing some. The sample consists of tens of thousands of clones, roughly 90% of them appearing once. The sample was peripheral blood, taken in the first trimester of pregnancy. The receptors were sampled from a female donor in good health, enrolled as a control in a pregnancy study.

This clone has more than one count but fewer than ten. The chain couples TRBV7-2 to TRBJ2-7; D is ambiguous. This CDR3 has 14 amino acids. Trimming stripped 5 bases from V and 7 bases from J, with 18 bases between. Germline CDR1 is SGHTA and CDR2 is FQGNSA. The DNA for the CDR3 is TGTGCCAGCAGCCCCACCATCGGCCCGGGTGAGCAGTACTTC. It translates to CASSPTIGPGEQYF.

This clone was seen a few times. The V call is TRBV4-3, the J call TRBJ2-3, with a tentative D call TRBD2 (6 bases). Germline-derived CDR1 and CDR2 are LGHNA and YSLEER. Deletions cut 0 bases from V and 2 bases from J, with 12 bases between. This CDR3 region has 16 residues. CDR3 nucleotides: TGCGCCAGCAGCCAAGAGGAAAAGGGACTCACAGATACGCAGTATTTT. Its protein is CASSQEEKGLTDTQYF.

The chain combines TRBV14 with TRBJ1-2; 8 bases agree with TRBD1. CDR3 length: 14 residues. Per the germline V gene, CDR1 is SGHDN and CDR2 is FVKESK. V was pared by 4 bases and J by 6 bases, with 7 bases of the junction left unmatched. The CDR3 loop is CASSPRTGMDGYTF. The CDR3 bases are TGTGCCAGCAGCCCAAGGACAGGGATGGATGGCTACACCTTC.

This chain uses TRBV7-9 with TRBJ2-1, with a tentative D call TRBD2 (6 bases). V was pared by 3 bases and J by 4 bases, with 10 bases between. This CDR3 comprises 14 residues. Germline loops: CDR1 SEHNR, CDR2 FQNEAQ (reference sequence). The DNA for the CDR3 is TGTGCCAGCAGCTTCGGGAGTGAGTACAATGAGCAGTTCTTC. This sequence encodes CASSFGSEYNEQFF.

For the CDR3, the DNA is TGCGCCAGCAGCTCGAACAGGGGCTGGGACACCGGGGAGCTGTTTTTT. As protein: CASSSNRGWDTGELFF. The rearrangement uses TRBV5-1 and TRBJ2-2, with 7 bases that match TRBD1. Unmatched junction bases numbered 8, after V lost 3 bases and J lost 3 bases. There are 16 residues in the CDR3. CDR1 SGHRS and CDR2 YFSETQ come from the germline V gene.

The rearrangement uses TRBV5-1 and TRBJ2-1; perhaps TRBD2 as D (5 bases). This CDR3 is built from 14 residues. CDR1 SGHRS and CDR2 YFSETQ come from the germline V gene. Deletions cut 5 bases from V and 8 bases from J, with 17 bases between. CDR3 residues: CASRPDYSLDEQFF. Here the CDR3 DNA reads TGCGCCAGCAGACCAGACTACTCCCTGGATGAGCAGTTCTTC.

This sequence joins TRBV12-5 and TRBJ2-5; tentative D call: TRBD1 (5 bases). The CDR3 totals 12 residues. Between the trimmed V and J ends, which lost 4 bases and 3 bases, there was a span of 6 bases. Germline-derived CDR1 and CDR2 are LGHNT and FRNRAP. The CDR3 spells CASGWGKETQYF. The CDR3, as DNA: TGTGCTAGTGGTTGGGGCAAAGAGACCCAGTACTTC.

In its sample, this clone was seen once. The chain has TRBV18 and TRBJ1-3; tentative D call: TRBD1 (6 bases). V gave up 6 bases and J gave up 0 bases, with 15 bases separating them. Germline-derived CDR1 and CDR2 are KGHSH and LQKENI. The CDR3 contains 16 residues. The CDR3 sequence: CASSPLQGYSGNTIYF. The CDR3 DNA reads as TGTGCCAGCTCGCCGTTACAGGGATACTCTGGAAACACCATATATTTT.

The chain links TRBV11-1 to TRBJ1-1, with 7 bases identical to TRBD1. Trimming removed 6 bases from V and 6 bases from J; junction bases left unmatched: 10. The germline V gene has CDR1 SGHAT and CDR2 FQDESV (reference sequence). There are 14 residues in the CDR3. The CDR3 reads CASRLRGLAAEAFF. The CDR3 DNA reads TGTGCCAGCAGGTTAAGGGGGCTGGCAGCTGAAGCTTTCTTT.

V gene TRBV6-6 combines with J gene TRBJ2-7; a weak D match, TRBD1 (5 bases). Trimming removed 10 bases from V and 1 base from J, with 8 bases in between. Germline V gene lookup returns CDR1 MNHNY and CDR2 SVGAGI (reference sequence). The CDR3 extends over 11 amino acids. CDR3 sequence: CAITGSYEQYF. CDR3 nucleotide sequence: TGTGCCATAACAGGATCCTACGAGCAGTACTTC.

The CDR3 is CASSPGQGEYYGYTF. The CDR3 DNA follows: TGTGCCAGCAGCCCGGGACAGGGGGAGTACTATGGCTACACCTTC. The chain uses TRBV7-2 and TRBJ1-2, with 11 positions matching TRBD1. The ends lost 5 bases at V and 3 bases at J; junction bases unmatched: 5. This CDR3 region has 15 residues. Germline V lookup: CDR1 SGHTA, CDR2 FQGNSA.

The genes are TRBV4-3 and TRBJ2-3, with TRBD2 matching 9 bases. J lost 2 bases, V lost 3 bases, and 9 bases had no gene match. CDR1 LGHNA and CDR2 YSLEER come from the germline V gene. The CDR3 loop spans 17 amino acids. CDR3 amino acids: CASSQLIAGETTDTQYF. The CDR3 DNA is TGCGCCAGCAGCCAGCTTATAGCGGGGGAGACCACAGATACGCAGTATTTT.

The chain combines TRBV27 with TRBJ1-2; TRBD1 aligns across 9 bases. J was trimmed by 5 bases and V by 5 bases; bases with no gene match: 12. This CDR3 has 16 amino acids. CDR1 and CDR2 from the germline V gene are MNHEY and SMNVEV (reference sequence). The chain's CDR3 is CASSPGTGSHIYGYTF. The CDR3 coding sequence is TGTGCCAGCAGTCCCGGGACAGGGTCTCACATTTATGGCTACACCTTC.

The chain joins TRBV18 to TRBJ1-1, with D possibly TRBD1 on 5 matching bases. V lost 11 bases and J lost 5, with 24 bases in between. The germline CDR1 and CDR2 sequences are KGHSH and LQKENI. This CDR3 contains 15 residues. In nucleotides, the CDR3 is TGTGCCTGTCTTAAGGGGAGCGGGTTAGGGACTGAAGCTTTCTTT. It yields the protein CACLKGSGLGTEAFF.

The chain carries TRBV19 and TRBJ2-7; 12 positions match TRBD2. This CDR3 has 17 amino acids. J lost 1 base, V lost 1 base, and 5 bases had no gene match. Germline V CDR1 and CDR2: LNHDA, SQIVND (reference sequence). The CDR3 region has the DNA TGTGCCAGTAGTATAGGGGGACTAGCGGGCCAATCCTACGAGCAGTACTTC. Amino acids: CASSIGGLAGQSYEQYF.

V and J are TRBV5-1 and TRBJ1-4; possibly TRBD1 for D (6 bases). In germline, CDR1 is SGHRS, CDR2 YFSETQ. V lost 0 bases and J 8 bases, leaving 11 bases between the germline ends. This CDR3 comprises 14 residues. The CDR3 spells CASSLVGGTEKLFF. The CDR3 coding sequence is TGCGCCAGCAGCTTGGTGGGGGGGACAGAAAAACTGTTTTTT.

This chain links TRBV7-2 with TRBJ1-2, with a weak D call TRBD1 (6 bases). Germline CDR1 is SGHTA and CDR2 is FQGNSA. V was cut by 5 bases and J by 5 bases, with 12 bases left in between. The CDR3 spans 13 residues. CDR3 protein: CASSIGTSYGYTF. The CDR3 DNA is TGTGCCAGCAGCATAGGGACATCGTATGGCTACACCTTC.

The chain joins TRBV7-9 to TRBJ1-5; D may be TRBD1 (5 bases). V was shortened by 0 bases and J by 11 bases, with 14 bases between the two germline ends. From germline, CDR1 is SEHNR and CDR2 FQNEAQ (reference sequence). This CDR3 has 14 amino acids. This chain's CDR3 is CASSLAAGPGTQHF. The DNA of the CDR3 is TGTGCCAGCAGCTTAGCGGCAGGGCCAGGGACCCAGCATTTT. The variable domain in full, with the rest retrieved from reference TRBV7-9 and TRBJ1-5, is DTGVSQNPRHKITKRGQNVTFRCDPISEHNRLYWYRQTLGQGPEFLTYFQNEAQLEKSRLLSDRFSAERPKGSFSTLEIQRTEQGDSAMYLCASSLAAGPGTQHFGDGTRLSIL.

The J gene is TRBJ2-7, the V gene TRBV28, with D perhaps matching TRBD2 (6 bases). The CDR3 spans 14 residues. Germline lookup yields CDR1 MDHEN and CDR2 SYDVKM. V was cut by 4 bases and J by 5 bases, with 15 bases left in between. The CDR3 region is CASSSRAGWDEQYF. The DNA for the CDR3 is TGTGCCAGCAGTTCCAGGGCGGGATGGGACGAGCAGTACTTC.

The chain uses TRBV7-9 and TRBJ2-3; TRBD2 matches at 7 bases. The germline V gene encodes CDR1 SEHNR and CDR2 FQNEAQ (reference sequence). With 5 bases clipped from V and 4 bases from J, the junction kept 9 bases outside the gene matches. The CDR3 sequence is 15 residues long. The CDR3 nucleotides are TGTGCCAGCAGCCCGGGACTACCGGCGGCAGATACGCAGTATTTT. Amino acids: CASSPGLPAADTQYF.

CDR3 sequence reads: CASSQEFHSYNEQFF. In DNA, the CDR3 is TGTGCCAGCAGCCAGGAGTTCCACTCCTACAATGAGCAGTTCTTC. This chain joins TRBV14 and TRBJ2-1; D gene unclear. With 3 bases removed from V and 0 bases from J, the gap between germline ends came to 9 bases. The CDR3 contains 15 residues. Germline values: CDR1 SGHDN, CDR2 FVKESK. Filled out from reference TRBV14 and TRBJ2-1, the complete variable domain reads EAGVTQFPSHSVIEKGQTVTLRCDPISGHDNLYWYRRVMGKEIKFLLHFVKESKQDESGMPNNRFLAERTGGTYSTLKVQPAELEDSGVYFCASSQEFHSYNEQFFGPGTRLTVL.

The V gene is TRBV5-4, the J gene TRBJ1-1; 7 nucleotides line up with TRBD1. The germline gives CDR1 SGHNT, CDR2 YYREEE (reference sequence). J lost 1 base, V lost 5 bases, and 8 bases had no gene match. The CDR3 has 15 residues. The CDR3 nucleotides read TGTGCCAGCAGGAGGGGGCCCCTCGGGAACACTGAAGCTTTCTTT. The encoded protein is CASRRGPLGNTEAFF.

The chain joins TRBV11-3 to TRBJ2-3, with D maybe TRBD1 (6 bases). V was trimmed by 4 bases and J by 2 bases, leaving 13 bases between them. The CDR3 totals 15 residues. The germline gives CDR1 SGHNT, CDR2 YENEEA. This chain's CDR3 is CASSYETGFTDTQYF. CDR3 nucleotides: TGTGCCAGCAGCTACGAGACAGGCTTCACAGATACGCAGTATTTT.

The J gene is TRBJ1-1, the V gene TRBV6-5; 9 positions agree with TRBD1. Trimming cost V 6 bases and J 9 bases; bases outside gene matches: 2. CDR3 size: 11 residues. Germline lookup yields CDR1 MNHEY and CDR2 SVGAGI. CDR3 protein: CASRGQGKAFF. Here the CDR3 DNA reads TGTGCCAGCAGGGGACAGGGCAAAGCTTTCTTT.

CDR3: CATSREGLFSGNTIYF. CDR3 in DNA: TGTGCCACCAGCAGAGAGGGGCTTTTCTCTGGAAACACCATATATTTT. This sequence joins TRBV15 and TRBJ1-3; a weak D match, TRBD1 (5 bases). V gave up 0 bases and J gave up 0 bases, with 9 bases separating them. The CDR3 contains 16 residues. Germline lookup yields CDR1 LNHNV and CDR2 YYDKDF (reference sequence).

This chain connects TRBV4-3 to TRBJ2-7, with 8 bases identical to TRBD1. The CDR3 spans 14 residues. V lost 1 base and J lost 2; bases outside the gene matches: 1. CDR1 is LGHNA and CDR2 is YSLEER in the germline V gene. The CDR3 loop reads CASSQGTGPYEQYF. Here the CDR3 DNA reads TGCGCCAGCAGCCAAGGGACAGGGCCCTACGAGCAGTACTTC.

DNA for the CDR3: TGTGCCAGCAGTTTAAACAGGGTTCAAGGGGGAGCTTTCTTT. Amino acids: CASSLNRVQGGAFF. V usage is TRBV27 and J usage is TRBJ1-1, with a weak D call TRBD1 (6 bases). Trimming took 2 bases from V and 10 from J, leaving 17 bases between them. In germline, CDR1 is MNHEY, CDR2 SMNVEV (reference sequence). This CDR3 region has 14 residues.

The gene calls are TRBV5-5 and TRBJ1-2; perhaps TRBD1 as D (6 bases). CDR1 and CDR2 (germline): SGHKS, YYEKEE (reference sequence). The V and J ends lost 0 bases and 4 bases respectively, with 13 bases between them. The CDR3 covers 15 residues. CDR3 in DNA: TGTGCCAGCAGCTTGGCGGGGCAGGGGCTCTATGGCTACACCTTC. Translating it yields CASSLAGQGLYGYTF.

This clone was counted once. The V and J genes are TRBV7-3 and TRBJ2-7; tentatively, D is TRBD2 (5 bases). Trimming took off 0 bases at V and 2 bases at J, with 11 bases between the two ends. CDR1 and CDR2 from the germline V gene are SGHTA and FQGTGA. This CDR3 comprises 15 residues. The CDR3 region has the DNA TGTGCCAGCAGCTTAACTGAGGCGACTACCTACGAGCAGTACTTC. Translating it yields CASSLTEATTYEQYF. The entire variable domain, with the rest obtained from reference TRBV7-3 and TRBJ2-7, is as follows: GAGVSQTPSNKVTEKGKYVELRCDPISGHTALYWYRQSLGQGPEFLIYFQGTGAADDSGLPNDRFFAVRPEGSVSTLKIQRTERGDSAVYLCASSLTEATTYEQYFGPGTRLTVT.

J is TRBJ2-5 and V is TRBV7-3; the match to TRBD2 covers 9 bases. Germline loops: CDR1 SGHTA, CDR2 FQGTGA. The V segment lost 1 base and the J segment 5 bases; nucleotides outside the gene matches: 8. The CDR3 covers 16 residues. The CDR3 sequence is CASSLMPAGGDETQYF. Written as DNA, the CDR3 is TGTGCCAGCAGCTTAATGCCAGCGGGAGGAGATGAGACCCAGTACTTC.